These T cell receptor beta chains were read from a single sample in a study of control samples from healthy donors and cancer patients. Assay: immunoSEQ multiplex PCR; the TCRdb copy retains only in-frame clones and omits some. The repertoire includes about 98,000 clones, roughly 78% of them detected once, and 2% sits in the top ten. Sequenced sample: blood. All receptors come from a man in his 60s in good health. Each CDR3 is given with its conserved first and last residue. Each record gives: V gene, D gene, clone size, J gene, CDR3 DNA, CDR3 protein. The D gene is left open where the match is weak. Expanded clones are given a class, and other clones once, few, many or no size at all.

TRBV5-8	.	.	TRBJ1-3	TGTGCCAGCCGTGGGACCCGCTCTGGAAACACCATATATTTT	CASRGTRSGNTIYF
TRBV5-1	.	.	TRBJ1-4	TGCGCCAGCAGCGTGAACCTTAATGAAAAACTGTTTTTT	CASSVNLNEKLFF
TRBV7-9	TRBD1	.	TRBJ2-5	TGTGCCAGCAGCTTCCCGGGACAGGATCCCGACCAAGAGACCCAGTACTTC	CASSFPGQDPDQETQYF
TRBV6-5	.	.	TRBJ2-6	TGTGCCAGCAAATTAGCTGGGGCCAACGTCCTGACTTTC	CASKLAGANVLTF
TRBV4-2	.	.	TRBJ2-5	TGTGCCAGCAGCCAAGCGGGAAAGAGGTCGGGGGAGACCCAGTACTTC	CASSQAGKRSGETQYF
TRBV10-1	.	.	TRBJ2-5	TGCGCCAGCAGTGAAAGCCCGTTGGGGGGTCCCGAGACCCAGTACTTC	CASSESPLGGPETQYF
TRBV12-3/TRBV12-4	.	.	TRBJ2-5	TGTGCCAGCAGTAACGTGAAAGAGACCCAGTACTTC	CASSNVKETQYF
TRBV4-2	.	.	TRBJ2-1	TGTGCCAGCAGCCAAGAGGTAACGGGACACTACAATGAGCAGTTCTTC	CASSQEVTGHYNEQFF
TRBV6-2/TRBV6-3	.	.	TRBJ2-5	TGTGCCAGCAGTTACTCGTCCCAGACCCAGTACTTC	CASSYSSQTQYF
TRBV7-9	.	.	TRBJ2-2	TGTGCCAGCAGCACCTGGGGGGTGCCCCAATCGGCGACCGGGGAGCTGTTTTTT	CASSTWGVPQSATGELFF
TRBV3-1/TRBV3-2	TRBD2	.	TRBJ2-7	TGTGCCAGCAGCCACGGGACTACCTACGAGCAGTACTTC	CASSHGTTYEQYF
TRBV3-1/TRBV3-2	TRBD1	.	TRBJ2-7	TGTGCCAGCAGCGCCCGTTCTATTGGGACAGGGGCCACCTACGAGCAGTACTTC	CASSARSIGTGATYEQYF
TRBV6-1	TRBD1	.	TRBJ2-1	TGTGCCAGCAGTGAAGCGGGACAGGCCACAGAAGGGCAGTTCTTC	CASSEAGQATEGQFF
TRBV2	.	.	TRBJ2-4	TGTGCCAGCAGTGCTGATAGCGCCAACAAAAACATTCAGTACTTC	CASSADSANKNIQYF
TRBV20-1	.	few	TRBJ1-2	TGCAGTGCTAGATTCGGGGGTGGCTACACCTTC	CSARFGGGYTF
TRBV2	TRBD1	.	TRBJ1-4	TGTGCCAGCAGTGTTTCCGGGACAGGGGAGGCAACTAATGAAAAACTGTTTTTT	CASSVSGTGEATNEKLFF
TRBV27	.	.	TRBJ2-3	TGTGCCAGCAGCCTAGCTGGATTCCCCACAGATACGCAGTATTTT	CASSLAGFPTDTQYF
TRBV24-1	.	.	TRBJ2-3	TGTGCCACCAAGCCCGGGGGCACAGATACGCAGTATTTT	CATKPGGTDTQYF
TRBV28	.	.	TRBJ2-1	TGTGCCAGCAGTTTAGGTAGGAATGAGCAGTTCTTC	CASSLGRNEQFF
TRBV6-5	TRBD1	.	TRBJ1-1	TGTGCCAGCAGACTAGACAGGGACACTGAAGCTTTCTTT	CASRLDRDTEAFF
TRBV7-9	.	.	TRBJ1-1	TGTGCCAGCAGCTTACGTGGGAAAGGATCCTCGAACACTGAAGCTTTCTTT	CASSLRGKGSSNTEAFF
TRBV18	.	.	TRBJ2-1	TGTGCCAGCTCACCAATCAGCCTGGAGTACAATGAGCAGTTCTTC	CASSPISLEYNEQFF
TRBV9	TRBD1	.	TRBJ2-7	TGTGCCAGCAGCGTAGGGGGTGGACAGGGGGCCTTCGAGCAGTACTTC	CASSVGGGQGAFEQYF
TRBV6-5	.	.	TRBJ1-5	TGTGCCAGCAGTTACAGGAATGCTAATCAGCCCCAGCATTTT	CASSYRNANQPQHF
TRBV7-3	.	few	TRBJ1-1	TGTGCCAGCAGCTCTAAACCGAACACTGAAGCTTTCTTT	CASSSKPNTEAFF
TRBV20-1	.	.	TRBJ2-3	TGCAGTGCTAGTTCCCTTACGGAATACACAGATACGCAGTATTTT	CSASSLTEYTDTQYF
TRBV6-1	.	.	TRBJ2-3	TGTGCCAGCAGTGTAGCAGGGGTCACGATTACGCAGTATTTT	CASSVAGVTITQYF
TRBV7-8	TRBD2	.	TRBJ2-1	TGTGCCAGCAGCTTAGTCGAGAGCGGGGGGGGATACAATGAGCAGTTCTTC	CASSLVESGGGYNEQFF
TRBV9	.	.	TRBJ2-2	TGTGCCAGCAACAACAGGAACACCGGGGAGCTGTTTTTT	CASNNRNTGELFF
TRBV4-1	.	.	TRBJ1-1	TGCGCCAGCAGCCTACTCCTAACCGCGGGACCTTCCAACACTGAAGCTTTCTTT	CASSLLLTAGPSNTEAFF
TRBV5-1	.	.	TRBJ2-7	TGCGCCAGCAGCTTAACAGCCTCCTACGAGCAGTACTTC	CASSLTASYEQYF
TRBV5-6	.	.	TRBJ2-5	TGTGCCAGCAGCGCGAGAACAGGAACAGAGACCCAGTACTTC	CASSARTGTETQYF
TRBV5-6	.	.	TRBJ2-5	TGTGCCAGCAGCCTGTTGGGCCAAAGAGGAACCGGGGGAGAGACCCAGTACTTC	CASSLLGQRGTGGETQYF
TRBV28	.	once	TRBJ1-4	TGTGCCAGCAGTGCCGGGGGGATTAATGAAAAACTGTTTTTT	CASSAGGINEKLFF
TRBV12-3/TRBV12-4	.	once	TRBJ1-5	TGTGCCAGCACCACCTCAAAGGGACAGCCCCAGCATTTT	CASTTSKGQPQHF
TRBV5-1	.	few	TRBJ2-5	TGCGCCAGCAGAGGAACAGGTCTGCAAGAGACCCAGTACTTC	CASRGTGLQETQYF
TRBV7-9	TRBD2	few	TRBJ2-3	TGTGCCAGCAGGCCTAAACTACTAGCGGGAGTCACAGATACGCAGTATTTT	CASRPKLLAGVTDTQYF
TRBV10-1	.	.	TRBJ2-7	TGCGCCAGCAGGAGCTCCTACGAGCAGTACTTC	CASRSSYEQYF
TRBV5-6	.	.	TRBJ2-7	TGTGCCAGCGGGGCTCGACCCGGCTCCTACGAGCAGTACTTC	CASGARPGSYEQYF
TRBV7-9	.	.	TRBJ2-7	TGTGCCAACCCGCCCGAGCAGTACTTC	CANPPEQYF
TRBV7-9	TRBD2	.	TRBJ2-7	TGTGCCAGCAGCCCCGGGACTAGTCTGGTCGAGCAGTACTTC	CASSPGTSLVEQYF
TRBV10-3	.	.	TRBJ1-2	TGTGCCATCCGGGGGTATGGCTACACCTTC	CAIRGYGYTF